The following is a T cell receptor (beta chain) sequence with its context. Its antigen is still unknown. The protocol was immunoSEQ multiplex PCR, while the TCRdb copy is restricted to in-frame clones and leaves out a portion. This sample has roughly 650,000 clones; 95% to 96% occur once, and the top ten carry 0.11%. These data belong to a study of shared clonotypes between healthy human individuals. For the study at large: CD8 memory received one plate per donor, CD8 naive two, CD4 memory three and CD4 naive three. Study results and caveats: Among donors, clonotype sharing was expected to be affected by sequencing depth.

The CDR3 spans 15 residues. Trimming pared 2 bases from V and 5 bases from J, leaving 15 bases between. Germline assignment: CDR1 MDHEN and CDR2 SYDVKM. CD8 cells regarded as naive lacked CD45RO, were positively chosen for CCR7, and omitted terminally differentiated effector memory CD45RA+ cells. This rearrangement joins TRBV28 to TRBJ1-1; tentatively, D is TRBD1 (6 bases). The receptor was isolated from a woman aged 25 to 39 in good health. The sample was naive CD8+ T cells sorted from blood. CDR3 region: CASSLVGGWFTEAFF. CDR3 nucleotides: TGTGCCAGCAGTTTAGTCGGGGGCTGGTTTACTGAAGCTTTCTTT.